The present T cell receptor beta chain was sequenced within a study of T cell repertoires in cytomegalovirus infection. Whole-study context: Public TCR beta signatures indicated both CMV infection and matching HLA type. Study-level findings and limits: The study found HLA-C-restricted CMV-specific TCR beta clonotypes dominating the ex vivo response.

Details on this clonotype: Antigen specificity is unknown.

One entry per CDR3 protein results from TCRdb running MiXCR on the reads. Among under 500,000 distinct CDR3 sequences listed, roughly 43% were seen once. Trimming removed 1 base from V and 10 bases from J, with 11 bases in between. This CDR3 is built from 13 residues. Germline loops: CDR1 LNHNV, CDR2 YYDKDF (reference sequence). This receptor was identified in a human donor in good health (CMV status not recorded). Some clones in this sample may be carry-over from other donors' samples. The chain combines TRBV15 with TRBJ2-1, with D perhaps TRBD2 (7 bases). The sample in question was cultured PBMCs, obtained from culture after CMV antigen stimulation. The CDR3: CATSRGGGHEQFF. The CDR3 nucleotides are TGTGCCACCAGCAGAGGGGGGGGACACGAGCAGTTCTTC.